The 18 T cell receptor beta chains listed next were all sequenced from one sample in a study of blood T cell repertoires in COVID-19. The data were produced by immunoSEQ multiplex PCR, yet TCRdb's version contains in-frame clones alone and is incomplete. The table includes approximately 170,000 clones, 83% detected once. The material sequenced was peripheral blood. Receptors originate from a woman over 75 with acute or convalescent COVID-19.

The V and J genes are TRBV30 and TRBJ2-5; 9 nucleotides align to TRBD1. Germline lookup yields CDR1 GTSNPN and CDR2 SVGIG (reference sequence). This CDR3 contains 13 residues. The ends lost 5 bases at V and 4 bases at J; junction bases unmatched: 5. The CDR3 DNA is TGTGCCTGGGACAGGGGGGTTTCAGAGACCCAGTACTTC. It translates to CAWDRGVSETQYF.

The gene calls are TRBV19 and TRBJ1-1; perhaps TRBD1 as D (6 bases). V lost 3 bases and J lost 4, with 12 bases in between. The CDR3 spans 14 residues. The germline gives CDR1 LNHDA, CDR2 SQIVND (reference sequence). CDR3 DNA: TGTGCCAGTAGTATTCAGGGGCAGGGCACTGAAGCTTTCTTT. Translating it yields CASSIQGQGTEAFF.

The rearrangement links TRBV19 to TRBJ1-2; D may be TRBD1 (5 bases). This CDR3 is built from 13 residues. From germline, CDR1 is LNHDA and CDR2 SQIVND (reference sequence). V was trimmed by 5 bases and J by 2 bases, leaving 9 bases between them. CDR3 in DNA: TGTGCCAGTAGTCATGACAGAAACTATGGCTACACCTTC. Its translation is CASSHDRNYGYTF.

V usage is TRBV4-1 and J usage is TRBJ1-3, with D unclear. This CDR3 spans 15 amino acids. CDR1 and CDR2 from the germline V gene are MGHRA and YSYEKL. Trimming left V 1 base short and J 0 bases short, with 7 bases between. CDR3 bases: TGCGCCAGCAGCCAAGGTCACATCTCTGGAAACACCATATATTTT. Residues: CASSQGHISGNTIYF.

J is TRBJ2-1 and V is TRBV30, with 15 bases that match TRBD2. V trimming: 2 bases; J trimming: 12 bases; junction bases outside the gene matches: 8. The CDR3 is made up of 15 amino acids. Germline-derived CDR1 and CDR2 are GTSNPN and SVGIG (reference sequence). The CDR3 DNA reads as TGTGCCTGGAGTCTAATCGGGACTAGCGGGGGGTTGCAGTTCTTC. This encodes CAWSLIGTSGGLQFF.

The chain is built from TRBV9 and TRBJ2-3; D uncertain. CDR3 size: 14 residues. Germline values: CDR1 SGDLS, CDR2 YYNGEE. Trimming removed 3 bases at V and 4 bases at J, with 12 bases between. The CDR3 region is CASSADEVPDTQYF. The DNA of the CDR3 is TGTGCCAGCAGCGCCGACGAGGTCCCAGATACGCAGTATTTT.

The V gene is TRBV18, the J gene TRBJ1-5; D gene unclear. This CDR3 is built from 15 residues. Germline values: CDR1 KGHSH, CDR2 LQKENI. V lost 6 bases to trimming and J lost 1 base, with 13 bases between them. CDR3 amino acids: CASSGTSGSNQPQHF. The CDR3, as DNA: TGTGCCAGCTCCGGAACCTCGGGAAGCAATCAGCCCCAGCATTTT.

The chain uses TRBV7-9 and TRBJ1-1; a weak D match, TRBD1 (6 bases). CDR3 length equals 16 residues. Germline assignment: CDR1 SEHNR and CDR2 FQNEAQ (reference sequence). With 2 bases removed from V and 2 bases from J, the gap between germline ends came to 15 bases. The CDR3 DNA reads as TGTGCCAGCAGCTTACGTGCGGGGGCTGCAAACACTGAAGCTTTCTTT. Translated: CASSLRAGAANTEAFF.

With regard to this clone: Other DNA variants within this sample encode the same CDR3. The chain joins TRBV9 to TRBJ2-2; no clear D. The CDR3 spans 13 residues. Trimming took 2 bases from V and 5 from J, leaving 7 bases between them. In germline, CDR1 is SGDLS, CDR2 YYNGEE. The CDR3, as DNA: TGTGCCAGCAGCGTGTCAGGAACCGGGGAGCTGTTTTTT. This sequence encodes CASSVSGTGELFF.

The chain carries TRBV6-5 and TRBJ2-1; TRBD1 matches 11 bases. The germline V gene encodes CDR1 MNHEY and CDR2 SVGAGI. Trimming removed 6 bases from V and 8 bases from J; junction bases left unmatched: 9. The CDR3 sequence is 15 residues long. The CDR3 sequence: CASSYGGQGAYEQFF. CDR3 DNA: TGTGCCAGCAGCTACGGAGGACAGGGGGCTTATGAGCAGTTCTTC.

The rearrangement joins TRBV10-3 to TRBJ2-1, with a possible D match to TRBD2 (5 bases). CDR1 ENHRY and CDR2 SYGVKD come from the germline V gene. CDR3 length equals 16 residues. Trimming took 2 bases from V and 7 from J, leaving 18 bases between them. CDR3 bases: TGTGCCATCAGTGAGAACCCCTGGACTGTTACAAATGAGCAGTTCTTC. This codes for CAISENPWTVTNEQFF.

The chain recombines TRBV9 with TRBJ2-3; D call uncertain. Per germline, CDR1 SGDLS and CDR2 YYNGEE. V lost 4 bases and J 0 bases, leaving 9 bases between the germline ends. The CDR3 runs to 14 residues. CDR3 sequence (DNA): TGTGCCAGCAGCCCACTGGGCAGCACAGATACGCAGTATTTT. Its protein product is CASSPLGSTDTQYF.

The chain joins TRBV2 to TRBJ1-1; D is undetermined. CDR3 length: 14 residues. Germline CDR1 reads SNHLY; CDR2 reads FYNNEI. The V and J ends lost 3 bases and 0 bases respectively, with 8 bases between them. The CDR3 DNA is TGTGCCAGCAGTGACTCCCTAATGAACACTGAAGCTTTCTTT. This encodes CASSDSLMNTEAFF.

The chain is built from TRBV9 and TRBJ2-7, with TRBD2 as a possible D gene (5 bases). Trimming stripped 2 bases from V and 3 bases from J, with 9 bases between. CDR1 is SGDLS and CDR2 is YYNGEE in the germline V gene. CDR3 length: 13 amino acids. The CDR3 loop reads CASSVSAGYEQYF. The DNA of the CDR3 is TGTGCCAGCAGCGTTTCTGCGGGCTACGAGCAGTACTTC. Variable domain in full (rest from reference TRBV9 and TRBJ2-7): DSGVTQTPKHLITATGQRVTLRCSPRSGDLSVYWYQQSLDQGLQFLIQYYNGEERAKGNILERFSAQQFPDLHSELNLSSLELGDSALYFCASSVSAGYEQYFGPGTRLTVT.

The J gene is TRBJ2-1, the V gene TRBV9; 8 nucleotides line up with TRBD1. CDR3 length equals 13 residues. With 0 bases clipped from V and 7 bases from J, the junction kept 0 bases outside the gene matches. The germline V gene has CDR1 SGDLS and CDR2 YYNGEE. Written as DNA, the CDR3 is TGTGCCAGCAGCGTAGGACAGGGGAATGAGCAGTTCTTC. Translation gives CASSVGQGNEQFF.

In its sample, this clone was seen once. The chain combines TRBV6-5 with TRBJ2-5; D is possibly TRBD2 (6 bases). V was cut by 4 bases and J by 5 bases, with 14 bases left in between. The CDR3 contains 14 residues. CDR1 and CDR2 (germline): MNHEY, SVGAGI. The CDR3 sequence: CASSSSTGVETQYF. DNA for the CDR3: TGTGCCAGCAGTTCCTCAACGGGGGTCGAGACCCAGTACTTC.

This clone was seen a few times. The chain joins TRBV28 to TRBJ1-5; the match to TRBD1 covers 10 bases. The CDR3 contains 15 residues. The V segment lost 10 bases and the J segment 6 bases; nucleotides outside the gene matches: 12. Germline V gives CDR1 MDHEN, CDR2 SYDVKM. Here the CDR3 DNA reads TGTGCCACCCACTTGAGGACAGGGGGTATTCAGCCCCAGCATTTT. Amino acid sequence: CATHLRTGGIQPQHF.

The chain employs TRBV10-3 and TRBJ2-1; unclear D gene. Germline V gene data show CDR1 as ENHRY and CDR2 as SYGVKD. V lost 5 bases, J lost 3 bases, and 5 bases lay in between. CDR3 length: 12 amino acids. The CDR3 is CAISNYYNEQFF. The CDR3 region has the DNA TGTGCCATCAGTAACTACTACAATGAGCAGTTCTTC.